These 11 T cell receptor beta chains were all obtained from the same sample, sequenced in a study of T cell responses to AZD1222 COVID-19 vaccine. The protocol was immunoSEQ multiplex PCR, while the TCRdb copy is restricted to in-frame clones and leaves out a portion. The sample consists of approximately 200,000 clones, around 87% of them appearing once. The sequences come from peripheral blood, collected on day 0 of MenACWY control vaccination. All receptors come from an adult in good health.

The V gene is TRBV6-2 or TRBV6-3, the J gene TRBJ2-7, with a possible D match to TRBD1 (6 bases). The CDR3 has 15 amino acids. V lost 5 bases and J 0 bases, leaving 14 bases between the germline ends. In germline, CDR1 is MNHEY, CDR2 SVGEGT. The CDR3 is CASSNQGPLSYEQYF. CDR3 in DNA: TGTGCCAGCAGTAACCAGGGGCCCCTCTCCTACGAGCAGTACTTC.

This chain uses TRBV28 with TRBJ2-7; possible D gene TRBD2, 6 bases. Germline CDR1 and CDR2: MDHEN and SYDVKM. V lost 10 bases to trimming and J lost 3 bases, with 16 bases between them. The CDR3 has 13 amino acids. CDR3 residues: CATAGLRNYEQYF. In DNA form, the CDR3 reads TGTGCCACCGCGGGGCTGAGGAACTACGAGCAGTACTTC.

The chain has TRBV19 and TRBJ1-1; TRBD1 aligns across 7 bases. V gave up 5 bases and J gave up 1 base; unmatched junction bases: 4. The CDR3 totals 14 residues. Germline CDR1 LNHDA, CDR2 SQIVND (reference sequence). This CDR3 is CASSHRGPNTEAFF. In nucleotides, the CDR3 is TGTGCCAGTAGTCACAGGGGCCCGAACACTGAAGCTTTCTTT.

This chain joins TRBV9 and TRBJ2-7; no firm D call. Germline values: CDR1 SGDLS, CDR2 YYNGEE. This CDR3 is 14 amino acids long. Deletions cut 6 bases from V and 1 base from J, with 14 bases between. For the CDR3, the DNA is TGTGCCAGCAAACCAGACCTATCTTCCTACGAGCAGTACTTC. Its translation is CASKPDLSSYEQYF.

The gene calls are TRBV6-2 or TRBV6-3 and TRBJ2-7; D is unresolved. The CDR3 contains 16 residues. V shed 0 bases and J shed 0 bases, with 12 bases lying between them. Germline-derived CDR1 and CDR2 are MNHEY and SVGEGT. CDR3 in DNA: TGTGCCAGCAGTTACTCTGGGCCCCGAAGCTCCTACGAGCAGTACTTC. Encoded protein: CASSYSGPRSSYEQYF.

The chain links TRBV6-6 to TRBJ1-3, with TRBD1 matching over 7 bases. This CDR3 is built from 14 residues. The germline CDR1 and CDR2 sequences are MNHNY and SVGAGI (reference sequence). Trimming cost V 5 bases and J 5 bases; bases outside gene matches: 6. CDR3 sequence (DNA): TGTGCCAGCAGTGACCGACAGGGCAGAAACACCATATATTTT. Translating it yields CASSDRQGRNTIYF.

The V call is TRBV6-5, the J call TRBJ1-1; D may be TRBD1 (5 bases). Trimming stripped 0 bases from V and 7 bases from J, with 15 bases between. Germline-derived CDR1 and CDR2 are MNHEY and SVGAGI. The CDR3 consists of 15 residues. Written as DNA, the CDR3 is TGTGCCAGCAGTTACTCCGGGACGGGAACCCTTGAAGCTTTCTTT. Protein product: CASSYSGTGTLEAFF.

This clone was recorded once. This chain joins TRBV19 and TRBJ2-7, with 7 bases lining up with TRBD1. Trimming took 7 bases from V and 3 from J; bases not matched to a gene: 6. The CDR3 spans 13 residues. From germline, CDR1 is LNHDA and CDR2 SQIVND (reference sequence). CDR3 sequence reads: CASTQGVGYEQYF. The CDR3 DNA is TGTGCCAGTACTCAGGGGGTCGGCTACGAGCAGTACTTC.

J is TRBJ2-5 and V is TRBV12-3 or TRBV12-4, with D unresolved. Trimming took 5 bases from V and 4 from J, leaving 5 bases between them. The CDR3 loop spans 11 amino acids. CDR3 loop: CASSPRETQYF. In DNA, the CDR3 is TGTGCCAGCAGTCCTCGAGAGACCCAGTACTTC.

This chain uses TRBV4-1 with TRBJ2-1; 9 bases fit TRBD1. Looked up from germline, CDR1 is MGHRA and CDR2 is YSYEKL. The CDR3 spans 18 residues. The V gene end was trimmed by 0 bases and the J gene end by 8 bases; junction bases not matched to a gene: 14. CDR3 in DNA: TGCGCCAGCAGCCAAGATGTAGCGGACAGGGGTAATTACCATGAGCAGTTCTTC. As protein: CASSQDVADRGNYHEQFF.

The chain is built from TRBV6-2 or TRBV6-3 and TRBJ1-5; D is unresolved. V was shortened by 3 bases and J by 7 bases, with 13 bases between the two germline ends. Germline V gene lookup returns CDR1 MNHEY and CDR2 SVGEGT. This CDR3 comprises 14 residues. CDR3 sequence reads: CASSYIGSGQPQHF. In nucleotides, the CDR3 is TGTGCCAGCAGTTATATCGGGTCGGGGCAGCCCCAGCATTTT.